The T cell receptor beta chain under discussion was sequenced for a study of OX40 agonist ivuxolimab in advanced cancers. Produced via immunoSEQ multiplex PCR; TCRdb's table is partial and in-frame only. The repertoire holds 77,000 or so clones, with approximately 92% as singletons. Deletions cut 2 bases from V and 0 bases from J, with 11 bases between. The CDR3 sequence is 15 residues long. Germline loops: CDR1 KGHSH, CDR2 LQKENI. About this clone itself: Other DNA sequences within the sample encode an identical CDR3.

This specimen consisted of CD4+ or CD8+ T cells sorted from blood, obtained in a trial of the OX40 agonist ivuxolimab. This chain connects TRBV18 to TRBJ2-7; tentatively, D is TRBD2 (6 bases). The source is an adult with an advanced solid tumor such as melanoma, head and neck, liver or kidney cancer. CDR3 in DNA: TGTGCCAGCTCACCAGGGACTCCGAGCTCCTACGAGCAGTACTTC. Its protein product is CASSPGTPSSYEQYF.